The source of this TCR beta chain is a study of blood T cell repertoires in COVID-19 (dated by TCRdb to about 2020). Turning to the overall study: The collaborator samples originated in the United States, Italy and Spain and spanned the acute and convalescent phases of COVID-19. The material from the prospective study consisted of cDNA or gDNA derived from T cells, B-cell-depleted T cells, or PBMCs. The dataset comprised deeply sampled blood TCRbeta repertoires from subjects exposed to, actively infected with, or recovered from COVID-19. The repertoires were released in a freely available public database intended as a resource for research on the immune response to SARS-CoV-2. The samples were drawn from the first 160 participants of the ongoing ImmuneRACE study and from 1,254 subjects provided by 6 global collaborators. The sample metadata nearly always contained a de-identified subject ID, COVID-19 status, age in years and sex. Where available, HLA class I and class II types were taken from metadata supplied by the sample provider and were not determined by assay-based typing. The study at large found these results: Clinical and demographic metadata were provided uncurated, with the amount varying by source and participant.

TCRbeta CDR3 regions were amplified from genomic DNA by means of the immunoSEQ Assay, a bias-controlled multiplex PCR. Concerning the study's data processing: The number of nucleated cells in each sample was estimated from the amplification of reference gene primers within the assay. Sequence reads were collapsed and filtered to measure the absolute abundance of every unique TCRbeta CDR3 rearrangement. Productive Simpson clonality was computed per sample as the square root of Simpson's diversity index over productive rearrangements. TCRdb limited this immuneACCESS table to in-frame rearrangements with V and J called. A share of clones is missing; checked studies link under half to unresolved V genes, and the rest is unexplained. That table supplies the V and J calls and clone size; D and trimming were determined from the DNA. Recorded for this sample are 180,000 or so clones; 82% of them occurred a single time. The ten largest account for around 10% of the sample.

In the prospective study, participants were 18 to 89 years old, resided in fewer than 25 geographic areas of the United States, and were enrolled through a virtual design. Cohort assignment in the prospective study relied on participant-reported clinical history from a screening survey and a study questionnaire. ImmuneRACE Cohort 3 recovered participants were defined by two consecutive negative NP/OP PCR tests, healthcare professional clearance, or symptom resolution. In the prospective study, whole blood, serum and a nasopharyngeal or oropharyngeal swab were collected from each participant by mobile phlebotomists. Participants in the prospective study had the option to provide additional blood draws and questionnaires over a roughly two-month period. Prospective study blood samples were shipped either frozen or at room temperature before DNA extraction. As concerns this clone: What antigen it recognizes has not been identified. One base away there is no much larger clone; base qualities are not given.

From its cysteine to its phenylalanine, the CDR3 spans 16 amino acids. The kept DNA is CDR3 alone, 48 bases in frame from the first base. Trimmed from V: 3 bases; trimmed from J: 4 bases; junction bases lacking a gene match: 10. According to the germline V gene, CDR1 reads SGDLS and CDR2 reads YYNGEE. Input material: PBMCs or T cells enriched from blood (not recorded which). Recombination linked TRBV9 to TRBJ1-5; a stretch of 7 junction bases matches TRBD1. The sequence derives from a man aged 45-65 years who had recovered from COVID-19. Here the CDR3 is given as CASSATGTALNQPQHF. The nucleotide sequence reads TGTGCCAGCAGCGCTACCGGGACAGCATTGAATCAGCCCCAGCATTTT.